A selection of T cell receptor beta chains follows, all from one sample in a study of CD8+CD57+ T cells in acquired aplastic anemia. Each CDR3 protein is one row after TCRdb ran MiXCR on the reads. The sample consists of 250,000 to 300,000 distinct CDR3 sequences, 50% to 70% of them appearing once. The sequenced sample was sorted CD4+, CD8+, or CD8+CD57+ T cells (not recorded which) from PBMCs. These receptors were collected from a human donor with severe aplastic anemia or a healthy control (not recorded which). CDR3s include the opening cysteine and the closing phenylalanine or tryptophan. D genes are given only for firm matches. Clone size appears in some rows only: once, few, many, or a class for an expanded clone.

TRBV6-1	TRBJ2-7	.	.	TGTGCCAGCAGTAGGGCAGATTACGAGCAGTACTTC	CASSRADYEQYF
TRBV7-6	TRBJ2-3	TRBD2	.	TGTGCCAGCACCTTAAGCGGGGACGCCACAGATACGCAGTATTTT	CASTLSGDATDTQYF
TRBV18	TRBJ1-1	.	few	TGTGCCAGCTCACAGGGTGGCACTGAAGCTTTCTTT	CASSQGGTEAFF
TRBV12-3/TRBV12-4	TRBJ1-6	.	.	TGTGCCAGCAGTTTGTCAGTTGGCGGTGATAATTCACCCCTCCACTTT	CASSLSVGGDNSPLHF
TRBV29-1	TRBJ1-5	.	once	TGCAGCGTTGCGGGAGTAAATCAGCCCCAGCATTTT	CSVAGVNQPQHF
TRBV11-1	TRBJ1-5	.	many	TGTGCCAGCAGCTTAGACGGGGTTAAGAATCAGCCCCAGCATTTT	CASSLDGVKNQPQHF
TRBV24-1	TRBJ2-3	.	few	TGTGCCACCAGTGAAGCTACCCGAGCAGATACGCAGTATTTT	CATSEATRADTQYF
TRBV24-1	TRBJ1-5	TRBD1	.	TGTGCCACCAGTGATTCACGTACAGGGGTCAATCAGCCCCAGCATTTT	CATSDSRTGVNQPQHF
TRBV10-1	TRBJ2-7	TRBD2	.	TGTGCCAGCAACGGAGTAGCGGGAGGGGAAAGATACGAGCAGTACTTC	CASNGVAGGERYEQYF
TRBV5-1	TRBJ2-7	TRBD2	.	TGCGCCAGCAACTTCGTGGAGCGGGAGCGCTCCTACGAGCAGTACTTC	CASNFVERERSYEQYF
TRBV29-1	TRBJ1-1	.	.	TGCAGCGTTGATGCCGGGAGGCGCACTGAAGCTTTCTTT	CSVDAGRRTEAFF
TRBV7-2	TRBJ1-2	.	.	TGTGCCAGCGCTCTGATGGGATTCTATGGCTACACCTTC	CASALMGFYGYTF
TRBV28	TRBJ1-3	.	many	TGTGCCAGCAGTTTATTTGCCAGCGGGGGAAACACCATATATTTT	CASSLFASGGNTIYF
TRBV20-1	TRBJ2-2	.	few	TGCAGTGCTAGTCCAGTCGTTGGGGAGCTGTTTTTT	CSASPVVGELFF
TRBV7-2	TRBJ1-1	.	many	TGTGCCAGCAGCTTGAGGGGCCGGTGGTCTGAAGCTTTCTTT	CASSLRGRWSEAFF
TRBV6-6	TRBJ2-5	.	.	TGTGCCAGCAGATCCGGGGGAGTGGAGGAGACCCAGTACTTC	CASRSGGVEETQYF
TRBV2	TRBJ2-1	.	.	TGTGCCAGCGAGGGGCACGGGAAAGACAATGAGCAGTTCTTC	CASEGHGKDNEQFF
TRBV7-2	TRBJ2-5	.	.	TGTGCCAGCAGCTTAGTCAGGGGTGGTAGTCAGCCCCAGTACTTC	CASSLVRGGSQPQYF
TRBV19	TRBJ2-5	TRBD2	few	TGTGCCAGTAGTATCGGGCTCCCGGGGGGAAATCAAGAGACCCAGTACTTC	CASSIGLPGGNQETQYF
TRBV7-2	TRBJ2-4	.	.	TGTGCCAGCAGCTTCTCAGCCAAAAACATTCAGTACTTC	CASSFSAKNIQYF
TRBV25-1	TRBJ1-2	TRBD1	many	TGTGCCAGCAGTGAGATGACAGGGAACTATGGCTACACCTTC	CASSEMTGNYGYTF
TRBV7-9	TRBJ1-5	.	.	TGTGCCAGCAGCGGGGGGCATGGTGGCAGAACCAATCAGCCCCAGCATTTT	CASSGGHGGRTNQPQHF
TRBV7-8	TRBJ2-3	.	many	TGTGCCAGCAGCCACCCATCGGAGGATACGCAGTATTTT	CASSHPSEDTQYF
TRBV7-9	TRBJ2-7	TRBD2	.	TGTGCCAGCAGCGTTGTGCCTAGCGGGACCTACGAGCAGTACTTC	CASSVVPSGTYEQYF
TRBV7-8	TRBJ1-2	TRBD1	few	TGTGCCAGCAGCATCACAAGGACAGGGAATGGCTACACCTTC	CASSITRTGNGYTF
TRBV7-2	TRBJ1-1	.	once	TGTGCCAGCAGCTTAGTGTCTCGGTTCGACACTGAAGCTTTCTTT	CASSLVSRFDTEAFF
TRBV7-3	TRBJ2-5	TRBD2	few	TGTGCCAGCAGCTTATGGGGACTAGCGGGGGAAGGAGAGACCCAGTACTTC	CASSLWGLAGEGETQYF
TRBV24-1	TRBJ2-1	TRBD1	.	TGTGCCACCAGTGACCCGGGACAGGGGGCCGGCAATGAGCAGTTCTTC	CATSDPGQGAGNEQFF
TRBV7-3	TRBJ2-3	.	.	TGTGCCAGCAGCTTAAGGGCGTCCGGGTCAAGCTATACGCAGTATTTT	CASSLRASGSSYTQYF
TRBV7-2	TRBJ2-1	.	.	TGTGCCAGTCGAGGGCTCTCCTACAATGAGCAGTTCTTC	CASRGLSYNEQFF
TRBV15	TRBJ2-2	TRBD1	many	TGTGCCACCAGCAGGCGCTCAGACAGGGGCACCGGGGAGCTGTTTTTT	CATSRRSDRGTGELFF
TRBV10-3	TRBJ2-3	TRBD2	.	TGTGCCATCAGTTACGGGTTGGCGGGGGGGTCCGCAGATACGCAGTATTTT	CAISYGLAGGSADTQYF
TRBV6-5	TRBJ1-4	.	.	TGTGCCAGCCGGGAGGGGGTCTATGAAAAACTGTTTTTT	CASREGVYEKLFF
TRBV5-4	TRBJ2-3	.	.	TGTGCCAGCAGCTTGGGTCAGTCTAGCACAGATACGCAGTATTTT	CASSLGQSSTDTQYF
TRBV7-9	TRBJ2-5	.	.	TGTGCCAGCAGCTTAGTTGTTTCCGGGGAAGGAGAGACCCAGTACTTC	CASSLVVSGEGETQYF
TRBV10-2	TRBJ2-6	.	few	TGCGCCAGCAGTGAGAATGCAGGCTCTGGGGCCAACGTCCTGACTTTC	CASSENAGSGANVLTF
TRBV20-1	TRBJ2-3	TRBD2	.	TGCAGTGCTACTACTAGCGGGAGGGCAGATACGCAGTATTTT	CSATTSGRADTQYF
TRBV6-2/TRBV6-3	TRBJ2-7	TRBD2	many	TGTGCCAGCCGGCTAGCGGGGACCTACGAGCAGTACTTC	CASRLAGTYEQYF
TRBV10-3	TRBJ2-7	TRBD1	.	TGTACCATCAGTGGGGGACAGGGATACGAGCAGTACTTC	CTISGGQGYEQYF
TRBV20-1	TRBJ2-2	TRBD2	.	TGCAGTGCCACCGCGGGGGGAGGGGACACCGGGGAGCTGTTTTTT	CSATAGGGDTGELFF
TRBV2	TRBJ1-2	.	.	TGTGCCAGCAGTGCTGACCCAGGGGTGGACGATGGCTACACCTTC	CASSADPGVDDGYTF
TRBV20-1	TRBJ1-4	.	.	TGCAGTGCTAGAGGGCCGGGCGGGGAAGAAAAACTGTTTTTT	CSARGPGGEEKLFF
TRBV7-9	TRBJ2-3	.	.	TGTGCCAGCAGCTTTGACGCGGGAAGCACAGATACGCAGTATTTT	CASSFDAGSTDTQYF
TRBV7-2	TRBJ2-5	TRBD2	many	TGTGCCAGCAGCTTAGGGACTAGCAGCCAGACCCAGTACTTC	CASSLGTSSQTQYF
TRBV2	TRBJ2-7	.	.	TGTGCCAGCAGTCGATACGGTAGATTCGAGCAGTACTTC	CASSRYGRFEQYF
TRBV6-2/TRBV6-3	TRBJ2-7	TRBD2	many	TGTGCCAGCAGACCGACTAGCCGGAGCTACGAGCAGTACTTC	CASRPTSRSYEQYF
TRBV19	TRBJ2-2	TRBD2	once	TGTGCCAGTAGTGTAGGACTAGCGGGGGCCCCGACCGGGGAGCTGTTTTTT	CASSVGLAGAPTGELFF
TRBV5-1	TRBJ2-1	TRBD1	.	TGCGCCACCCATGAGGGGGACAGCTACAATGAGCAGTTCTTC	CATHEGDSYNEQFF